This TCR beta chain emerged from a study of CXCR3-negative and CXCR3-positive naive CD8 T cells. Study information: Sequencing gave 120 million to 150 million TRB reads overall, about 1.5 +/- 0.3 million per library. Study observations and caveats: TRB CDR3s of CXCR3-positive naive cells were more hydrophobic than those of CXCR3-negative naive cells. Sequencing showed both naive subsets with comparably high diversity, and memory CD8+ cells much lower.

Germline V gene sequence: CDR1 SNHLY, CDR2 FYNNEI. The CDR3 totals 11 residues. The sorter processed each CD8+ T cell subset in triplicate at over 250,000 cells apiece. TRB cDNA libraries were made by UMI-labeled 5' RACE. TCRdb re-called the 5' RACE reads, yielding one record per CDR3 amino acid sequence without DNA. The table lists more than 80,000 distinct CDR3 sequences. To note about this clonotype: Its antigen is unidentified.

The chain carries TRBV2 and TRBJ2-1; TCRdb outputs TRBD1, but without DNA this stays unchecked. Specimen: naive CXCR3+ CD8+ T cells from blood. The subset was: CD45RO-CCR7+CD27+CD95- naive CD8+ T cells expressing CXCR3 (TNR3+). This clonotype was obtained from a human donor in good health. Some clones in this sample may be carry-over from other donors' samples. The CDR3 loop is CASSETDEQFF.